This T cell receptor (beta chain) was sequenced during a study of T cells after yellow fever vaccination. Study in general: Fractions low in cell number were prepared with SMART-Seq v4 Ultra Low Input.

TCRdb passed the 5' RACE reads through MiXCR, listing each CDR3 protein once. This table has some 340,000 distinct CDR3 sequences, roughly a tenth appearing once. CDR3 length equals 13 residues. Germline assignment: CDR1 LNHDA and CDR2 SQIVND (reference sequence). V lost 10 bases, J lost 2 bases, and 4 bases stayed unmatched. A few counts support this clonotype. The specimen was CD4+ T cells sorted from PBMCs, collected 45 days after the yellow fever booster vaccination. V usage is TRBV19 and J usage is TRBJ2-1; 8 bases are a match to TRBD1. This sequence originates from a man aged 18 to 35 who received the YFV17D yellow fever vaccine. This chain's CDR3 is CATRQGTYNEQFF. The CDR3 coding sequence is TGTGCCACGCGACAGGGGACCTACAATGAGCAGTTCTTC.